These T cell receptor beta chains were read from a single sample in a study of T cell responses to AZD1222 COVID-19 vaccine. Assay used: immunoSEQ multiplex PCR; TCRdb lists only in-frame clones, some missing. The sample lists about 110,000 clones, roughly 90% seen once, with around 16% in the top ten. Sequences were derived from peripheral blood, sampled 28 days after the second AZD1222 dose. The receptors originated from an adult who received the AZD1222 COVID-19 vaccine. Both conserved end residues are part of each CDR3. The D gene is left open where the match is weak. Only some rows state a clone size, as once, few, many or a class for expanded clones.

abundance	v_gene	j_gene	d_gene	CDR3nt	CDR3aa
-	TRBV27	TRBJ2-7	-	TGTGCCAGCAGTTTACAAGGACCTAGGGTGGCTAACGAGCAGTACTTC	CASSLQGPRVANEQYF
-	TRBV19	TRBJ2-7	TRBD2	TGTGCCAGTTCCAGGACTAGCGAGAACTACGAGCAGTACTTC	CASSRTSENYEQYF
few	TRBV9	TRBJ1-4	-	TGTGCCAGCAGCGTTTCGGGCGGGGGAGGTGAAAAACTGTTTTTT	CASSVSGGGGEKLFF
-	TRBV5-1	TRBJ1-5	-	TGCGCCAGCAGCTTGGGACTCCAAGGAGGTCAGCCCCAGCATTTT	CASSLGLQGGQPQHF
-	TRBV18	TRBJ1-3	TRBD1	TGTGCCAGCTCACCTGGCAACAGGGGAATTGGAAACACCATATATTTT	CASSPGNRGIGNTIYF
-	TRBV12-3/TRBV12-4	TRBJ1-2	TRBD1	TGTGCCAGCAGTTACAGGGGGCGCGGTGGCTACACCTTC	CASSYRGRGGYTF
-	TRBV24-1	TRBJ2-2	TRBD1	TGTGCCACCCGGGACAGGGTAGACACCGGGGAGCTGTTTTTT	CATRDRVDTGELFF
-	TRBV18	TRBJ2-3	TRBD2	TGTGCCAGCTCACCGGGCCTAGCGGGAGTCACAGATACGCAGTATTTT	CASSPGLAGVTDTQYF
once	TRBV6-4	TRBJ2-1	-	TGTGCCAGCAGTTATTTGGGGGCTAGCCCCTACAATGAGCAGTTCTTC	CASSYLGASPYNEQFF
-	TRBV27	TRBJ2-7	-	TGTGCCAGCGGATTGTTATCTTCTGCCCCTCTTGTCCCCTACGAGCAGTACTTC	CASGLLSSAPLVPYEQYF
-	TRBV11-2	TRBJ2-1	TRBD2	TGTGCCAGCAGCTTACGGGGACTAGCGGCTCTGGGCGAGCAGTTCTTC	CASSLRGLAALGEQFF
-	TRBV18	TRBJ1-5	TRBD1	TGTGCCAGCTCACCAGAAGCCCCGACAGGGCGCAATCAGCCCCAGCATTTT	CASSPEAPTGRNQPQHF
-	TRBV28	TRBJ1-1	-	TGTGCCAGCAGTTTTTGGGGGGGAGCTGAAGCTTTCTTT	CASSFWGGAEAFF
-	TRBV14	TRBJ2-2	-	TGTGCCAGCAGCCAAGTGTTTGGAACCGGGGAGCTGTTTTTT	CASSQVFGTGELFF
-	TRBV10-3	TRBJ1-1	-	TGTGCCATCGGGGCTACGAACACTGAAGCTTTCTTT	CAIGATNTEAFF
-	TRBV28	TRBJ2-2	-	TGTGCCAGCTTCGATGGGAATGCTGGGGAGCTGTTTTTT	CASFDGNAGELFF
-	TRBV5-6	TRBJ1-4	-	TGTGCCAGCAGCTCTGTGGGGCGAACTAATGAAAAACTGTTTTTT	CASSSVGRTNEKLFF
-	TRBV3-1/TRBV3-2	TRBJ1-2	TRBD1	TGTGCCAGCAGCCAAGCACCCGGGACAGGGGTTAACTATGGCTACACCTTC	CASSQAPGTGVNYGYTF